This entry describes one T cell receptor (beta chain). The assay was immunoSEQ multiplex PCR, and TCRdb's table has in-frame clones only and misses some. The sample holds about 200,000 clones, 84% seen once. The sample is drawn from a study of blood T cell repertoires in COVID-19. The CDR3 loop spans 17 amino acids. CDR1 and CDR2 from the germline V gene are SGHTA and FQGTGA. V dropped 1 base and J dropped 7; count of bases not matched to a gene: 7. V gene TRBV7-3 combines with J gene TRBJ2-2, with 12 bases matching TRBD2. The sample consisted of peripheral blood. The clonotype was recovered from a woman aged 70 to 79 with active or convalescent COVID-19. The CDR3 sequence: CASSLNLAGGPDGELFF. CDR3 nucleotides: TGTGCCAGCAGCTTAAATCTAGCGGGAGGGCCGGACGGGGAGCTGTTTTTT.